This T cell receptor beta chain was identified in a study of T cell responses to AZD1222 COVID-19 vaccine. Study conclusions and caveats: Spike was spanned by vaccine-associated CD4 TCRs, with dominance at 160-218 and 743-854.

Assay used: immunoSEQ multiplex PCR; TCRdb lists only in-frame clones, some missing. The table lists 80,000 to 100,000 clones, around 88% of them singletons. Regarding this clone: Its specificity is not known.

The sample in question was peripheral blood, obtained on day 0 of MenACWY control vaccination. The receptor's source is an adult in good health.

CDR3: CASSLDRFLSGNTIYF. CDR3 coding DNA: TGTGCCAGCAGCCTCGACAGGTTCCTCTCTGGAAACACCATATATTTT. The J gene is TRBJ1-3, the V gene TRBV4-2, with D possibly TRBD1 on 6 matching bases. Germline V lookup: CDR1 LGHNA, CDR2 YNFKEQ. Trimming took 4 bases from V and 0 from J, leaving 13 bases between them. The CDR3 loop spans 16 amino acids.